Below, 9 T cell receptor beta chains from the same sample are listed, as sequenced in a study of blood T cell repertoires in COVID-19. Profiled with immunoSEQ multiplex PCR; TCRdb holds only in-frame clones, not every one. The repertoire consists of a few hundred thousand clones, with roughly 90% occurring once and the leading ten covering 2.9%. Sequenced: peripheral blood. These receptors all come from a woman in her twenties or thirties with COVID-19, enrolled during active disease.

The chain joins TRBV19 to TRBJ2-4; D remains ambiguous. The V end was cut by 9 bases, the J end by 0 bases, with 6 bases between. Germline V gives CDR1 LNHDA, CDR2 SQIVND (reference sequence). There are 12 residues in the CDR3. This chain's CDR3 is CASAPAKNIQYF. The CDR3 bases are TGTGCCAGCGCGCCAGCCAAAAACATTCAGTACTTC.

This clone was picked up many times. This chain uses TRBV6-1 with TRBJ2-1, with 11 bases identical to TRBD2. CDR1 is MNHNS and CDR2 is SASEGT in the germline V gene. The CDR3 has 15 amino acids. The V gene end was trimmed by 2 bases and the J gene end by 3 bases; junction bases not matched to a gene: 0. The CDR3 reads CASSETSGSYNEQFF. For the CDR3, the DNA is TGTGCCAGCAGTGAAACTAGCGGGAGCTACAATGAGCAGTTCTTC.

As to this clone: Other DNA variants within this sample encode the same CDR3. J is TRBJ1-1 and V is TRBV10-2; D might be TRBD1 (5 bases). The CDR3 covers 13 residues. V lost 2 bases, J lost 1 base, and 5 bases lay in between. Germline values: CDR1 WSHSY, CDR2 SAAADI. The DNA of the CDR3 is TGCGCCAGCAGTGAGACAGGGAACACTGAAGCTTTCTTT. This gives the protein CASSETGNTEAFF.

This chain joins TRBV4-1 and TRBJ2-7, with TRBD2 matching over 9 bases. CDR1 is MGHRA, CDR2 YSYEKL, per germline. J was trimmed by 3 bases and V by 2 bases; bases with no gene match: 20. The CDR3 is 20 residues long. Here the CDR3 reads CASSQNVVVFSGSRVYEQYF. Written as DNA, the CDR3 is TGCGCCAGCAGCCAAAATGTAGTGGTCTTTAGCGGGAGTCGGGTCTACGAGCAGTACTTC.

This clone was counted a single time. The rearrangement uses TRBV27 and TRBJ1-6, with D possibly matching TRBD1 (5 bases). The germline V and J ends were trimmed by 8 bases and 4 bases, with 15 bases remaining between them. Germline V gene sequence: CDR1 MNHEY, CDR2 SMNVEV (reference sequence). This CDR3 has 15 residues. The CDR3 DNA is TGTGCCAGCTCCTCCGGGGGTGTTTATAATTCACCCCTCCACTTT. Translation: CASSSGGVYNSPLHF.

The CDR3 DNA reads TGTGCCAGCAGCCTATACCGGGACAGGGGGCTTGAAGCTTTCTTT. This gives the protein CASSLYRDRGLEAFF. This chain uses TRBV5-4 with TRBJ1-1; 12 nucleotides align to TRBD1. CDR1 is SGHNT and CDR2 is YYREEE in the germline V gene (reference sequence). With 4 bases clipped from V and 7 bases from J, the junction kept 8 bases outside the gene matches. This CDR3 region has 15 residues.

The CDR3 DNA reads TGTGCCAGCAGCTTAGTAGTCTCTAGCGCGGGTTACACAGATACGCAGTATTTT. Its translation: CASSLVVSSAGYTDTQYF. This rearrangement joins TRBV11-2 to TRBJ2-3, with D perhaps matching TRBD2 (6 bases). The CDR3 is 18 amino acids. Germline V CDR1 and CDR2: SGHAT, FQNNGV. Between the trimmed V and J ends, which lost 1 base and 2 bases, there was a span of 19 bases.

The sample holds one count of this clone. This sequence joins TRBV11-2 and TRBJ2-3; no clear D gene. Germline CDR1 reads SGHAT; CDR2 reads FQNNGV. Trimming pared 5 bases from V and 4 bases from J, leaving 19 bases between. This CDR3 is built from 16 residues. The CDR3 spells CASSGSIIRLSDTQYF. DNA of the CDR3: TGTGCCAGCAGCGGATCGATAATACGACTTTCAGATACGCAGTATTTT.

The V and J genes are TRBV29-1 and TRBJ2-5, with 8 bases that match TRBD1. The germline CDR1 and CDR2 sequences are SQVTM and ANQGSEA. J was trimmed by 5 bases and V by 6 bases; bases with no gene match: 5. The CDR3 has 12 residues. This CDR3 is CSVDRVRETQYF. The CDR3 nucleotides are TGCAGCGTGGACAGGGTGCGGGAGACCCAGTACTTC.